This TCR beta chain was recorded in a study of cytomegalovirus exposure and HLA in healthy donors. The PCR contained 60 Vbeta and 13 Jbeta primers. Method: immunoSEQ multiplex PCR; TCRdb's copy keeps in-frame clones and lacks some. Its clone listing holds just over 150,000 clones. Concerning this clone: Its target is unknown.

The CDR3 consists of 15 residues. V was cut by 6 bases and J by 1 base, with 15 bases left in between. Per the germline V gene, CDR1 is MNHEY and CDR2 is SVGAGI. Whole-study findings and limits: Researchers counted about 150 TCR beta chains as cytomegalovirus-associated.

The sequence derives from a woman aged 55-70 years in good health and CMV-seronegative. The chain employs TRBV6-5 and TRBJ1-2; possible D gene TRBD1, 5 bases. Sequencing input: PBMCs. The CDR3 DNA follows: TGTGCCAGCAGGCAGGGTCCTCTTCGTAACTATGGCTACACCTTC. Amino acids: CASRQGPLRNYGYTF.